These 11 T cell receptor beta chains were all obtained from the same sample, sequenced in a study of response to subunit inactivated influenza vaccine. Each CDR3 protein is one row after TCRdb ran MiXCR on the RT-PCR reads. This table holds some 500,000 distinct CDR3 sequences, approximately 15% found once. This sample comprised CD4+ T cells sorted from PBMCs, obtained less than 30 months after vaccination. These receptors were obtained from a man between 50 and 69 years old who received an inactivated influenza vaccine.

This clonotype has just a few counts. The chain has TRBV15 and TRBJ1-2, with D perhaps TRBD1 (6 bases). V was clipped by 0 bases and J by 4 bases, with 9 bases between them. The CDR3 is 14 residues long. Germline V gene sequence: CDR1 LNHNV, CDR2 YYDKDF (reference sequence). The CDR3 sequence is CATSRDLDSYGYTF. Written as DNA, the CDR3 is TGTGCCACCAGCAGAGATCTGGACAGCTATGGCTACACCTTC.

The chain is built from TRBV7-2 and TRBJ2-1; TRBD2 agrees at 7 bases. V was clipped by 5 bases and J by 7 bases; unmatched bases: 11. CDR1 SGHTA and CDR2 FQGNSA come from the germline V gene. This CDR3 is built from 15 residues. In DNA, the CDR3 is TGTGCCAGCAGCCGTACTAGCGAAACTGGGAATGAGCAGTTCTTC. Its translation is CASSRTSETGNEQFF.

This clonotype was detected a few times. The chain links TRBV20-1 to TRBJ2-1; D may be TRBD2 (6 bases). With 0 bases removed from V and 3 bases from J, the gap between germline ends came to 15 bases. The germline V gene has CDR1 DFQATT and CDR2 SNEGSKA (reference sequence). This CDR3 has 16 residues. The CDR3 sequence is CSARDFRGSHYNEQFF. CDR3 in DNA: TGCAGTGCTAGAGATTTTCGGGGGTCCCACTACAATGAGCAGTTCTTC.

V is TRBV15 and J is TRBJ1-2, with a tentative D call TRBD1 (5 bases). This CDR3 comprises 14 residues. The V gene's germline CDR1 is LNHNV and CDR2 YYDKDF (reference sequence). The V end was cut by 1 base, the J end by 7 bases, with 13 bases between. CDR3 in DNA: TGTGCCACCAGCAGAGTTTCGGGGCTCTCTGGCTACACCTTC. Encoded protein: CATSRVSGLSGYTF. Together with reference TRBV15 and TRBJ1-2, the CDR3 gives the full variable domain: DAMVIQNPRYQVTQFGKPVTLSCSQTLNHNVMYWYQQKSSQAPKLLFHYYDKDFNNEADTPDNFQSRRPNTSFCFLDIRSPGLGDTAMYLCATSRVSGLSGYTFGSGTRLTVV.

This clonotype was seen ten or more times. The chain links TRBV6-1 to TRBJ1-6, with TRBD1 matching over 9 bases. The CDR3 is made up of 14 amino acids. Germline values: CDR1 MNHNS, CDR2 SASEGT. V lost 6 bases and J lost 8; bases outside the gene matches: 5. This CDR3 is CASREGQGDSPLHF. The CDR3 DNA sequence: TGTGCCAGCAGAGAGGGACAGGGAGATTCACCCCTCCACTTT.

This clonotype was observed at least ten times. This chain connects TRBV7-2 to TRBJ2-1; D gene unclear. The CDR3 extends over 12 amino acids. CDR1 is SGHTA, CDR2 FQGNSA, per germline. Trimming removed 2 bases from V and 8 bases from J, with 7 bases in between. The CDR3: CASSLRFYEQFF. The CDR3 bases are TGTGCCAGCAGCTTAAGGTTCTATGAGCAGTTCTTC.

Only a few counts were recorded for this clonotype. The chain combines TRBV24-1 with TRBJ1-2; D not resolved. Trimming shortened V by 4 bases and J by 7 bases, and 12 bases separated the two germline ends. CDR1 and CDR2 (germline): KGHDR, SFDVKD. The CDR3 consists of 13 residues. CDR3 loop: CATSDHQPAGYTF. CDR3 coding DNA: TGTGCCACCAGTGACCACCAACCGGCTGGCTACACCTTC.

This clonotype was seen a few times. V usage is TRBV5-1 and J usage is TRBJ2-2; D might be TRBD2 (7 bases). The length of the CDR3 is 16 residues. Trimming removed 1 base from V and 4 bases from J, with 14 bases in between. Germline loops: CDR1 SGHRS, CDR2 YFSETQ. CDR3 in amino acids: CASSLSGGRGTGELFF. The CDR3 nucleotides are TGCGCCAGCAGCTTGTCCGGGGGGCGCGGCACCGGGGAGCTGTTTTTT.

This chain uses TRBV28 with TRBJ2-7, with no clear D. The CDR3 consists of 11 residues. Trimming pared 10 bases from V and 4 bases from J, leaving 11 bases between. Germline CDR1 is MDHEN and CDR2 is SYDVKM. CDR3 loop: CATSSRYEQYF. DNA for the CDR3: TGTGCCACCTCCAGTAGGTACGAGCAGTACTTC.

This sequence joins TRBV5-6 and TRBJ2-3; no reliable D call. CDR1 and CDR2 (germline): SGHDT, YYEEEE. The CDR3 runs 15 residues. V lost 4 bases and J 0 bases, leaving 12 bases between the germline ends. CDR3 residues: CASSKAMGSTDTQYF. DNA for the CDR3: TGTGCCAGCAGCAAGGCAATGGGGAGCACAGATACGCAGTATTTT.

In this sample, this clonotype turned up a few times. This chain uses TRBV6-5 with TRBJ1-1; 11 nucleotides align to TRBD1. Germline lookup yields CDR1 MNHEY and CDR2 SVGAGI. V was clipped by 4 bases and J by 5 bases; unmatched bases: 9. The CDR3 totals 16 residues. The CDR3 here is CASSSPTGTGGTEAFF. The CDR3, as DNA: TGTGCCAGCAGTTCCCCAACCGGGACAGGGGGAACTGAAGCTTTCTTT.